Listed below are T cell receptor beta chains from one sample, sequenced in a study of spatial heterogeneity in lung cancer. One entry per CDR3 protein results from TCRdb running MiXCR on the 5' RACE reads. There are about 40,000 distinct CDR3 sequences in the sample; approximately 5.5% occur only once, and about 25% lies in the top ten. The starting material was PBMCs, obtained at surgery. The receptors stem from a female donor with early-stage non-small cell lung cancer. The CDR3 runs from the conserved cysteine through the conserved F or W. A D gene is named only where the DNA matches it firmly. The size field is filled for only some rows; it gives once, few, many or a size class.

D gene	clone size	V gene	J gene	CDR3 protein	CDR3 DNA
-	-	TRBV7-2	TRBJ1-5	CASSLTVGGYSNQPQHF	TGTGCCAGCAGCTTAACCGTAGGGGGTTATAGCAATCAGCCCCAGCATTTT
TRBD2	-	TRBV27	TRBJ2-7	CASRPRGGVYEQYF	TGTGCCAGCAGACCAAGGGGAGGGGTCTACGAGCAGTACTTC
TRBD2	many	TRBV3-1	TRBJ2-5	CASSHGTRPQETQYF	TGTGCCAGCAGCCACGGGACTAGGCCGCAAGAGACCCAGTACTTC
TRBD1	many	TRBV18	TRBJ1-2	CASSPTSGQVGNYGYTF	TGTGCCAGCTCACCCACGTCCGGACAGGTGGGGAACTATGGCTACACCTTC
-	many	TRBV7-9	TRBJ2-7	CASSYPAFPYEQYF	TGTGCCAGCAGCTACCCAGCGTTCCCCTACGAGCAGTACTTC
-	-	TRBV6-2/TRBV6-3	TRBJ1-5	CASRRHGPNQPQHF	TGTGCCAGCAGGAGGCACGGACCGAATCAGCCCCAGCATTTT
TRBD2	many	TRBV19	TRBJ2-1	CATGPLAGGNNEQFF	TGTGCCACGGGCCCCTTAGCGGGGGGTAACAATGAGCAGTTCTTC
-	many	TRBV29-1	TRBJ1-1	CSVSLRGDTEAFF	TGCAGCGTTTCCCTCAGGGGAGACACTGAAGCTTTCTTT
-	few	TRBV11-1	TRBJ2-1	CASSLSSSSYNEQFF	TGTGCCAGCAGCTTAAGTTCCAGCTCCTACAATGAGCAGTTCTTC
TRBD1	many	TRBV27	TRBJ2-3	CASSVRDRASADTQYF	TGTGCCAGCAGTGTTCGGGACAGGGCTTCTGCAGATACGCAGTATTTT
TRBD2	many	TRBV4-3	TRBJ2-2	CASSQDIRGGFIGELFF	TGCGCCAGCAGCCAAGATATCCGGGGGGGCTTCATCGGGGAGCTGTTTTTT
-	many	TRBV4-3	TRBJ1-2	CASSQDGLFYGYTF	TGCGCCAGCAGCCAAGATGGCCTTTTCTATGGCTACACCTTC
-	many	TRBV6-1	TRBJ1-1	CASREMPALNTEAFF	TGTGCCAGCAGGGAAATGCCTGCCTTGAACACTGAAGCTTTCTTT
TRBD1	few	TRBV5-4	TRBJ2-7	CASSLDRGEGEQYF	TGTGCCAGCAGCTTGGACAGGGGGGAAGGCGAGCAGTACTTC
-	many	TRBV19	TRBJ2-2	CASSRWGENTGELFF	TGTGCCAGTAGTCGCTGGGGAGAGAACACCGGGGAGCTGTTTTTT
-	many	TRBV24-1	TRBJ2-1	CAVRGWDEQFF	TGTGCCGTCAGGGGTTGGGATGAGCAGTTCTTC
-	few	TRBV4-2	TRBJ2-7	CARSQDVSRGYEQYF	TGTGCCAGAAGCCAAGATGTCAGTCGGGGCTACGAGCAGTACTTC
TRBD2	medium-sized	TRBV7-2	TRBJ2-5	CASSLKRGYQETQYF	TGTGCCAGCAGCTTAAAGCGGGGCTATCAAGAGACCCAGTACTTC
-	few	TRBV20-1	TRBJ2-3	CSARAPFDTDTQYF	TGCAGTGCTAGAGCCCCCTTCGACACAGATACGCAGTATTTT
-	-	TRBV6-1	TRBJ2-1	CASRGLSYNEQFF	TGTGCCAGCAGGGGGTTATCCTACAATGAGCAGTTCTTC
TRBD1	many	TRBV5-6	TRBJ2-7	CASSSGTGVSYEQYF	TGTGCCAGCAGCTCCGGGACAGGGGTCTCCTACGAGCAGTACTTC
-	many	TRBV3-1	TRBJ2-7	CASSKGSVIGEQYF	TGTGCCAGCAGTAAGGGATCCGTAATAGGGGAGCAGTACTTC
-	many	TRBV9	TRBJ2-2	CASSVPYTGELFF	TGTGCCAGCAGCGTACCCTACACCGGGGAGCTGTTTTTT
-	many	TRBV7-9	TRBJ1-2	CASMMRSSRSVYGYTF	TGTGCCAGCATGATGCGCAGCAGCAGATCGGTTTACGGCTACACCTTC
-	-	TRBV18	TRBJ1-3	CASSQGHPSSGNTIYF	TGTGCCAGCTCACAGGGACACCCGAGCTCTGGAAACACCATATATTTT
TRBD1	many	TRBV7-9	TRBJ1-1	CASSLQGSQAAFF	TGTGCCAGCAGCCTACAGGGGAGTCAGGCAGCTTTCTTT
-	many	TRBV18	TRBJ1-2	CASSPPGDPNYGYTF	TGTGCCAGCTCACCACCCGGAGATCCTAACTATGGCTACACCTTC
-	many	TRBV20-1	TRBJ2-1	CSAREVRGDEQFF	TGCAGTGCTAGAGAAGTACGGGGCGATGAGCAGTTCTTC
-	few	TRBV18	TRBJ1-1	CASSQTGLRRENTEAFF	TGTGCCAGCTCACAAACGGGCCTGCGGAGGGAGAACACTGAAGCTTTCTTT
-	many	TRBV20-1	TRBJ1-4	CSAPGREREKLFF	TGCAGTGCTCCGGGACGGGAAAGAGAAAAACTGTTTTTT
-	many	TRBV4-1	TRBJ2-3	CASSQEGVGSDTQYF	TGCGCCAGCAGCCAAGAGGGGGTCGGCTCGGATACGCAGTATTTT
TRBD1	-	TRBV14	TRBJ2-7	CASSQDVGQSYEQYF	TGTGCCAGCAGCCAAGACGTGGGACAGTCCTACGAGCAGTACTTC
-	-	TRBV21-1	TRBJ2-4	CASSPPLAGGAKNIQYF	TGTGCCAGCAGCCCGCCACTAGCGGGGGGAGCCAAAAACATTCAGTACTTC
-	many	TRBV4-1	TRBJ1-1	CASSQGPIGRVTEAFF	TGCGCCAGCAGCCAAGGCCCCATCGGCAGGGTCACTGAAGCTTTCTTT
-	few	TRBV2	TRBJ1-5	CASRGLQGRFFQPQHF	TGTGCCAGCAGGGGGCTACAGGGTCGGTTTTTTCAGCCCCAGCATTTT
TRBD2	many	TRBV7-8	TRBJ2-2	CASSHLSGRNTGELFF	TGTGCCAGCAGCCACCTTAGCGGGCGTAACACCGGGGAGCTGTTTTTT
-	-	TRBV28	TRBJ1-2	CASSLTGAGDDGYTF	TGTGCCAGCAGTTTGACGGGAGCCGGGGATGATGGCTACACCTTC
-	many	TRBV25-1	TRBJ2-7	CASTGAYEQYF	TGTGCCAGCACAGGAGCCTACGAGCAGTACTTC
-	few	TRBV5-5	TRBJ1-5	CASSLATYSNQPQHF	TGTGCCAGCAGCTTGGCCACGTATAGCAATCAGCCCCAGCATTTT
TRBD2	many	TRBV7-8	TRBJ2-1	CASSSRVGTSGGRIPRGEQFF	TGTGCCAGCAGCAGCCGAGTCGGGACTAGCGGGGGTAGAATCCCGAGGGGTGAGCAGTTCTTC
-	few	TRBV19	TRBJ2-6	CASKEGGRGRPGANVLTF	TGTGCCAGTAAAGAAGGGGGAAGGGGAAGGCCTGGGGCCAACGTCCTGACTTTC
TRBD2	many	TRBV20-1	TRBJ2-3	CSARKFSGGTDTQYF	TGCAGTGCTAGAAAATTTAGCGGGGGCACAGATACGCAGTATTTT
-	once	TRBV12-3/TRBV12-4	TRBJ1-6	CASSLGEGIISPLHF	TGTGCCAGCAGTTTGGGGGAGGGGATAATTTCACCCCTCCACTTT
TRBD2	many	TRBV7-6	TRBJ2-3	CASSPRPSGGGDTQYF	TGTGCCAGCAGCCCCCGCCCTAGCGGGGGAGGAGATACGCAGTATTTT
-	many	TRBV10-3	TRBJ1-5	CAISEWGGNQPQHF	TGTGCCATCAGTGAGTGGGGGGGTAATCAGCCCCAGCATTTT
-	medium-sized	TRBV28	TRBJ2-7	CASSFQNYEQYF	TGTGCCAGCAGTTTCCAGAACTACGAGCAGTACTTC
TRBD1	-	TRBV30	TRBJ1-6	CAWSGRRTGDNSPLHF	TGTGCCTGGAGTGGCCGACGGACAGGAGATAATTCACCCCTCCACTTT
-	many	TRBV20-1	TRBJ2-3	CSAGTVEGVTQYF	TGCAGTGCCGGGACAGTGGAGGGTGTTACGCAGTATTTT
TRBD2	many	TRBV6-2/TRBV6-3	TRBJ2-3	CASSYPGLAGGREVLSTDTQYF	TGTGCCAGCAGTTACCCCGGACTAGCGGGGGGTCGCGAAGTCCTTAGCACAGATACGCAGTATTTT
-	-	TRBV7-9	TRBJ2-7	CASSPRQNSYEQYF	TGTGCCAGCAGCCCCAGGCAGAACTCCTACGAGCAGTACTTC
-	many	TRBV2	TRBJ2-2	CASRENTGELFF	TGTGCCAGCAGGGAGAACACCGGGGAGCTGTTTTTT
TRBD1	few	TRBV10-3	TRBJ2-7	CAIRTGGYEQYF	TGTGCCATCCGGACAGGGGGCTACGAGCAGTACTTC
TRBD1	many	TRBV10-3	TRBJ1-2	CAIRPPGGHGYTF	TGTGCCATCAGGCCCCCAGGGGGGCATGGCTACACCTTC